This passage covers 17 T cell receptor beta chains from one sample sequenced in a study of T-cell memory formation after mild COVID-19. TCRdb re-derived calls from the 5' RACE reads in MiXCR, one entry per CDR3 protein. The sample has approximately 290,000 distinct CDR3 sequences; 15% to 20% are singletons. Input material: PBMCs or a T cell subset sorted from them (not recorded which). The receptors stem from a young man who had mild COVID-19 (a few samples of this study predate the infection). Cell type and time point are not known.

The sample holds a few counts of this clonotype. The chain recombines TRBV6-6 with TRBJ2-2; 8 bases are shared with TRBD1. Germline trimming cut 6 bases from V and 0 bases from J; bases unmatched to any gene: 6. The length of the CDR3 is 16 residues. Per the germline V gene, CDR1 is MNHNY and CDR2 is SVGAGI (reference sequence). CDR3 sequence: CASRNAQGANTGELFF. Here the CDR3 DNA reads TGTGCCAGCAGAAATGCACAGGGGGCGAACACCGGGGAGCTGTTTTTT.

The chain has TRBV18 and TRBJ2-1; TRBD2 might be the D (5 bases). V was shortened by 6 bases and J by 5 bases, with 8 bases between the two germline ends. CDR1 and CDR2 (germline): KGHSH, LQKENI. There are 12 residues in the CDR3. This CDR3 reads CASSPTNNEQFF. DNA of the CDR3: TGTGCCAGCTCGCCGACTAACAATGAGCAGTTCTTC.

There are a few counts of this clonotype. This may come from a read error, since a much larger clone is one base off. The rearrangement joins TRBV7-2 to TRBJ2-3; no definite D call. The CDR3 is made up of 12 amino acids. V dropped 6 bases and J dropped 1 base, with 5 bases sitting between them. Germline loops: CDR1 SGHTA, CDR2 FQGNSA. The CDR3 DNA follows: TGTGCCAGCAGTAAAGGCACAGATACGCAGTATTTT. Residues: CASSKGTDTQYF.

The table lists this clonotype with a few counts. V gene TRBV9 combines with J gene TRBJ1-1, with a possible D match to TRBD1 (5 bases). Germline loops: CDR1 SGDLS, CDR2 YYNGEE. The CDR3 runs to 13 residues. Between the trimmed V and J ends, which lost 4 bases and 5 bases, there was a span of 12 bases. The CDR3 bases are TGTGCCAGCAGCAATAGGGGAGGGACTGAAGCTTTCTTT. The encoded protein is CASSNRGGTEAFF.

This clonotype was seen only a few times. The CDR3 nucleotides read TGTGCCAGCAGTTCTACATCCTACGAGCAGTACGTC. Its protein is CASSSTSYEQYV. This chain links TRBV2 with TRBJ2-7; D call uncertain. The CDR3 extends over 12 amino acids. The ends were cut back, 5 bases at V and 1 base at J, with 6 bases in the middle. Germline V gene sequence: CDR1 SNHLY, CDR2 FYNNEI.

Of note for this clonotype: A read error may account for a junction end that differs from germline. The rearrangement links TRBV10-3 to TRBJ2-3, with 7 positions matching TRBD2. The CDR3 has 13 amino acids. Per germline, CDR1 ENHRY and CDR2 SYGVKD. CDR3 protein: CAISGGITDTPYF. Here the CDR3 DNA reads TGTGCCATCAGCGGGGGGATCACAGATACGCCGTATTTT.

The rearrangement uses TRBV25-1 and TRBJ1-1; D not resolved. The germline V gene has CDR1 MGHDK and CDR2 SYGVNS. V shed 3 bases and J shed 4 bases, with 6 bases lying between them. The CDR3 sequence is 12 residues long. The DNA of the CDR3 is TGTGCCAGCAGTGACCCGGCCACTGAAGCTTTCTTT. Translating gives CASSDPATEAFF.

This clonotype turned up a few times. V usage is TRBV6-2 or TRBV6-3 and J usage is TRBJ2-7; TRBD1 matches 7 bases. The CDR3 is 13 residues long. From germline, CDR1 is MNHEY and CDR2 SVGEGT. Trimming removed 4 bases from V and 1 base from J; junction bases left unmatched: 1. The CDR3 loop is CASSWDSSYEQYV. The CDR3, as DNA: TGTGCCAGCAGTTGGGACAGTTCCTACGAGCAGTACGTC.

V gene TRBV5-1 combines with J gene TRBJ2-7; the D gene could be TRBD1 or TRBD2 (6 bases each). Germline V gene sequence: CDR1 SGHRS, CDR2 YFSETQ. The CDR3 covers 13 residues. The V end lost 4 bases, the J end lost 5 bases, and 13 bases lay between the germline ends. CDR3 DNA: TGCGCCAGCAGCCGGGAACGGGGGCACGAGCAGTACTTC. It translates to CASSRERGHEQYF.

This clonotype occurred a few times. The rearrangement links TRBV7-2 to TRBJ2-5; D gene ambiguous. V was pared by 5 bases and J by 6 bases, with 13 bases between. The length of the CDR3 is 13 residues. CDR1 and CDR2 from the germline V gene are SGHTA and FQGNSA. For the CDR3, the DNA is TGTGCCAGCAGCCCCCGAGTAGCACAGACCCAGTACTTC. It codes for CASSPRVAQTQYF.

The sample holds a few counts of this clonotype. This chain uses TRBV7-8 with TRBJ1-3; maybe TRBD1 (5 bases). The CDR3 is made up of 12 amino acids. Germline CDR1 is SGHVS and CDR2 is FQNEAQ. Trimming stripped 5 bases from V and 13 bases from J, with 15 bases between. The CDR3 coding sequence is TGTGCCAGCAGCCCCCAAGACAGAGAAATATATTTT. Its protein is CASSPQDREIYF.

This clonotype was detected ten times or more. The rearrangement joins TRBV5-1 to TRBJ2-1; D is possibly TRBD1 (5 bases). Trimming shortened V by 1 base and J by 4 bases, and 15 bases separated the two germline ends. CDR3 length equals 16 residues. Germline CDR1 is SGHRS and CDR2 is YFSETQ. CDR3 sequence reads: CASSLRADRGYNEQFF. CDR3 nucleotides: TGCGCCAGCAGCTTGCGGGCCGATAGGGGTTACAATGAGCAGTTCTTC.

This clonotype occurred a few times. The chain employs TRBV11-2 and TRBJ2-7, with TRBD1 identical over 7 bases. The CDR3 runs to 15 residues. Unmatched junction bases numbered 8, after V lost 2 bases and J lost 4 bases. The germline CDR1 and CDR2 sequences are SGHAT and FQNNGV. In DNA form, the CDR3 reads TGTGCCAGCAGCTTATACAGGGGAAGAGTTTACGAGCAGTACTTC. It encodes CASSLYRGRVYEQYF.

J is TRBJ2-2 and V is TRBV6-2 or TRBV6-3; no clear D. The CDR3 loop spans 16 amino acids. Trimming stripped 8 bases from V and 4 bases from J, with 20 bases between. Germline V gene lookup returns CDR1 MNHEY and CDR2 SVGEGT. The CDR3 loop reads CASGDNTDAATGELFF. DNA of the CDR3: TGTGCCAGCGGGGATAACACTGATGCTGCCACCGGGGAGCTGTTTTTT.

The table lists this clonotype with a few counts. V and J are TRBV7-2 and TRBJ2-2; TRBD1 matches at 7 bases. The junction had 10 bases not matched to a gene; V was cut back by 5 bases and J by 4 bases. CDR3 length equals 16 residues. CDR1 SGHTA and CDR2 FQGNSA come from the germline V gene. Here the CDR3 reads CASSPPTGSGTGELFF. The CDR3 bases are TGTGCCAGCAGCCCCCCGACAGGGAGTGGCACCGGGGAGCTGTTTTTT.

The chain joins TRBV5-6 to TRBJ2-1; D is perhaps TRBD1 or TRBD2 (6 bases each). The V end lost 1 base, the J end lost 5 bases, and 16 bases lay between the germline ends. This CDR3 contains 16 residues. The germline gives CDR1 SGHDT, CDR2 YYEEEE. In DNA, the CDR3 is TGTGCCAGCAGCTTGTTCCGGGGGCGATACGACAATGAGCAGTTCTTC. This codes for CASSLFRGRYDNEQFF.

The chain uses TRBV7-2 and TRBJ2-7; D remains unclear. With 4 bases removed from V and 3 bases from J, the gap between germline ends came to 4 bases. The CDR3 extends over 11 amino acids. The germline V gene encodes CDR1 SGHTA and CDR2 FQGNSA. The CDR3 DNA sequence: TGTGCCAGCAGCTCCCGCTACGAGCAGTACTTC. Protein: CASSSRYEQYF.